The present entry profiles one T cell receptor (beta chain) with its context. Clinical history as reported by participants underpinned cohort assignment. In Cohort 3, a recovered donor had either two negative PCRs, clearance, or symptom resolution. The record originates from a study of blood T cell repertoires in COVID-19. Original methodology: Amplified reference gene primers provided the basis for estimating nucleated cell counts. Method: immunoSEQ multiplex PCR; TCRdb's copy keeps in-frame clones and lacks some. V and J calls plus clone size are reproduced from that table; the DNA served to infer D and trimming. This table has some 300,000 clones, around 92% appearing once. Trimming took 10 bases from V and 0 from J; bases not matched to a gene: 15. The germline V gene has CDR1 MNHEY and CDR2 SMNVEV (reference sequence). The CDR3 runs 17 residues.

This clonotype originated in a woman in her 30s who had recovered from COVID-19. This sequence joins TRBV27 and TRBJ2-7; 10 bases match TRBD2. Sequencing was performed on PBMCs or T cells enriched from blood (not recorded which). The CDR3 region has the DNA TGTGCCACCGCAACAGGGACTAGCGATTACTTCTCCTACGAGCAGTACTTC. Residues: CATATGTSDYFSYEQYF.